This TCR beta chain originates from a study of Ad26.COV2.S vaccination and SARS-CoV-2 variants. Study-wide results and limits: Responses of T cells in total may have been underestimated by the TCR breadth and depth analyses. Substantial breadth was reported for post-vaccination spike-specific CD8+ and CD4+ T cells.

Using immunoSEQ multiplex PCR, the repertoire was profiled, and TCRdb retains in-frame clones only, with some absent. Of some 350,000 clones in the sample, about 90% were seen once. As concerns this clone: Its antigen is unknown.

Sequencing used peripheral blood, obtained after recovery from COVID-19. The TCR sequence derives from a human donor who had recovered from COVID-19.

The DNA for the CDR3 is TGCAGTGCTAGTGTAGCGGGGATTTACAATGAGCAGTTCTTC. Translated: CSASVAGIYNEQFF. V and J are TRBV20-1 and TRBJ2-1; 8 bases are a match to TRBD2. The V segment lost 3 bases and the J segment 4 bases; nucleotides outside the gene matches: 5. This CDR3 is 14 amino acids long. Germline V CDR1 and CDR2: DFQATT, SNEGSKA (reference sequence).